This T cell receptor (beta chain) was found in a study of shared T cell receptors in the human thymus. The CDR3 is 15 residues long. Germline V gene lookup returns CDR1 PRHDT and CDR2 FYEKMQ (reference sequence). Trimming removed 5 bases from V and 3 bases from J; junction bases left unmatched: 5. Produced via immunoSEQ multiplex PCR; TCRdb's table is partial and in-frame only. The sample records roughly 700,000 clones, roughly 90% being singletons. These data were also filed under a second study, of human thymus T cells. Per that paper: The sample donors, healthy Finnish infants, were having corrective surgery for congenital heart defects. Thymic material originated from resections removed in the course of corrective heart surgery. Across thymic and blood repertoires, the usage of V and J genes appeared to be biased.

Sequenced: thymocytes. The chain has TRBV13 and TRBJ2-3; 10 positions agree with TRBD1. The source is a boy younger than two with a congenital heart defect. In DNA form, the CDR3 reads TGTGCCAGCAGCAACGGACAGGGGGAAACAGATACGCAGTATTTT. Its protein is CASSNGQGETDTQYF.